The source of this TCR beta chain is a study of shared clonotypes between healthy human individuals. Study conclusions and caveats: Unshared clonotypes carried lower generation probabilities than those common to all four donors.

In regard to this clone: Its antigen remains unknown.

Measured with immunoSEQ multiplex PCR; TCRdb has only the in-frame clones, and not every one. The data hold around 1,100,000 clones, with roughly 80% observed a single time. The CDR3 totals 15 residues. Deletions cut 1 base from V and 0 bases from J, with 7 bases between. Germline loops: CDR1 SGHRS, CDR2 YFSETQ. This receptor was taken from a man aged 18 to 29 in good health. Some clones in this sample may be carry-over from other donors' samples. This chain joins TRBV5-1 and TRBJ1-4; D is unclear. Sequenced sample: memory CD4+ T cells from PBMCs. Noted subset: CD45RA-negative fraction. CDR3 DNA sequence: TGCGCCAGCAGCTTGTGGGTAGCAACTAATGAAAAACTGTTTTTT. This gives the protein CASSLWVATNEKLFF.